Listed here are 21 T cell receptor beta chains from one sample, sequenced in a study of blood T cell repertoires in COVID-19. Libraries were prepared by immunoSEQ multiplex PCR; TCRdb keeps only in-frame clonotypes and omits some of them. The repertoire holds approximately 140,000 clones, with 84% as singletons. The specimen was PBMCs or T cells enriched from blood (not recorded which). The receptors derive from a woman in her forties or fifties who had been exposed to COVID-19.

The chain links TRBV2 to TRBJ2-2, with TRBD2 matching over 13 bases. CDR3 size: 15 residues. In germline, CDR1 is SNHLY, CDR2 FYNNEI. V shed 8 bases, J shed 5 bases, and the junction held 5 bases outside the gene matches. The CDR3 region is CASGETSGRTGELFF. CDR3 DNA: TGTGCCAGCGGCGAGACTAGCGGGAGGACCGGGGAGCTGTTTTTT.

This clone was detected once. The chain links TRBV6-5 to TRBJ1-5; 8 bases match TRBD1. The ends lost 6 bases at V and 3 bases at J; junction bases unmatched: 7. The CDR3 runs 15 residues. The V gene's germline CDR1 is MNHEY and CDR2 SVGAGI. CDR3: CASRGGQALNQPQHF. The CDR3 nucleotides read TGTGCCAGCAGGGGGGGACAGGCGCTCAATCAGCCCCAGCATTTT.

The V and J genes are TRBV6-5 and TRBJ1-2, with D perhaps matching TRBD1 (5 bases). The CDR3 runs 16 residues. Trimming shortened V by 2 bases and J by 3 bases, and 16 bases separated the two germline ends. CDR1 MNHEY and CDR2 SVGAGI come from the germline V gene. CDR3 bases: TGTGCCAGCAGTTACGCGGGACCGGGCTCTCACTATGGCTACACCTTC. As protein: CASSYAGPGSHYGYTF.

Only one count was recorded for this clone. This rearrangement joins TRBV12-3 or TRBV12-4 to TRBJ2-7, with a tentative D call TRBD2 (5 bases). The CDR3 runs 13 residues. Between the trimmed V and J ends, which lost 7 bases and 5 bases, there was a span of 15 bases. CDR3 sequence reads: CASKFTGFDEQYF. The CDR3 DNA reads TGTGCCAGCAAATTTACGGGGTTCGACGAGCAGTACTTC.

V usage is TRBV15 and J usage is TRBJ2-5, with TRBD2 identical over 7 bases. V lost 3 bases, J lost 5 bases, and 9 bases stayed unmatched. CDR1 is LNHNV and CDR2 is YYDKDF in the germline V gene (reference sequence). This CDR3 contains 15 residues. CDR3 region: CATSRAGDPSETQYF. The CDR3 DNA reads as TGTGCCACCAGCAGGGCGGGGGACCCTAGTGAGACCCAGTACTTC.

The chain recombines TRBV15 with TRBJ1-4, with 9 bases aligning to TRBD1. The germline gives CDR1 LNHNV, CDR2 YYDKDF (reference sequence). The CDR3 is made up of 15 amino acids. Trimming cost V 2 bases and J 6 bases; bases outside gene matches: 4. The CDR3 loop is CATSRPGQGDEKLFF. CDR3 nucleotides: TGTGCCACCAGCAGACCGGGACAGGGAGATGAAAAACTGTTTTTT.

CDR3 region: CASSLSGPQETQYF. The CDR3 DNA reads TGTGCCAGCAGTCTCAGCGGACCTCAAGAGACCCAGTACTTC. The chain combines TRBV5-6 with TRBJ2-5; D is perhaps TRBD2 (5 bases). The CDR3 is 14 residues long. Trimming took off 5 bases at V and 2 bases at J, with 13 bases between the two ends. Germline V gives CDR1 SGHDT, CDR2 YYEEEE.

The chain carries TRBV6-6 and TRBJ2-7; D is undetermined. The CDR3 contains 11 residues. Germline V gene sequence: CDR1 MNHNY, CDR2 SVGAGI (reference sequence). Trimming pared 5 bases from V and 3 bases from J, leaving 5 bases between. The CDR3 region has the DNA TGTGCCAGCAGTCTCCGCTACGAGCAGTACTTC. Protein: CASSLRYEQYF.

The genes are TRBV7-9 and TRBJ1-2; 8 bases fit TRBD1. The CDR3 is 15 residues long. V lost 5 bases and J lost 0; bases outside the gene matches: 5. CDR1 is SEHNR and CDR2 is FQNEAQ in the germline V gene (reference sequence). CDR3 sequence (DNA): TGTGCCAGCAGCCTTGGACAGGGCGCTAACTATGGCTACACCTTC. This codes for CASSLGQGANYGYTF.

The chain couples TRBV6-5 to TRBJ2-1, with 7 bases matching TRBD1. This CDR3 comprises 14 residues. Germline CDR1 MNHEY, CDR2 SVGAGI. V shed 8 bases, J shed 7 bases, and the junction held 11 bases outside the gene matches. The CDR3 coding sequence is TGTGCCAGCGCCGAGACAGGGATGTTAAATGAGCAGTTCTTC. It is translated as CASAETGMLNEQFF.

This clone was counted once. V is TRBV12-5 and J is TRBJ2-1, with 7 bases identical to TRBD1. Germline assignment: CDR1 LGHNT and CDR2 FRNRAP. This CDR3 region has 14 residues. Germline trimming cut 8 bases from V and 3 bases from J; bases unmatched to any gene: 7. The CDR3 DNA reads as TGTGCTAGTTCATACTCAGGGGGCTACAATGAGCAGTTCTTC. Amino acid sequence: CASSYSGGYNEQFF. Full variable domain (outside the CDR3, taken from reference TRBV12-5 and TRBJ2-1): DARVTQTPRHKVTEMGQEVTMRCQPILGHNTVFWYRQTMMQGLELLAYFRNRAPLDDSGMPKDRFSAEMPDATLATLKIQPSEPRDSAVYFCASSYSGGYNEQFFGPGTRLTVL.

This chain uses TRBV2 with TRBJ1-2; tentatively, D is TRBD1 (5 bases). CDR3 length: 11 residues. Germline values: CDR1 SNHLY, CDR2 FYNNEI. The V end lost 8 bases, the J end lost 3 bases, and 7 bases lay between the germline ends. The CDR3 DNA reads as TGTGCCAGCGCCAGGGACTATGGCTACACCTTC. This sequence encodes CASARDYGYTF. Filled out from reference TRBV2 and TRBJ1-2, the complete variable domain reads EPEVTQTPSHQVTQMGQEVILRCVPISNHLYFYWYRQILGQKVEFLVSFYNNEISEKSEIFDDQFSVERPDGSNFTLKIRSTKLEDSAMYFCASARDYGYTFGSGTRLTVV.

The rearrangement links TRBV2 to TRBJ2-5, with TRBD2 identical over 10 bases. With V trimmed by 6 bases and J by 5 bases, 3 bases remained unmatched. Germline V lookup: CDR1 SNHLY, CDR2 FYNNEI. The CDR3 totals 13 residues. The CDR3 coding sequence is TGTGCCAGCAGGACTAGCGGGCTGGAGACCCAGTACTTC. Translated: CASRTSGLETQYF.

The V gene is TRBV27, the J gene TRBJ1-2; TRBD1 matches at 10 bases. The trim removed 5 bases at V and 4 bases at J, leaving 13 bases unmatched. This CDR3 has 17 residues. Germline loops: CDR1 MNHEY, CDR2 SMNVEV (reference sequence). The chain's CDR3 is CASSNRDRGLPPYGYTF. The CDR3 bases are TGTGCCAGCAGTAACCGGGACAGGGGACTCCCTCCCTATGGCTACACCTTC.

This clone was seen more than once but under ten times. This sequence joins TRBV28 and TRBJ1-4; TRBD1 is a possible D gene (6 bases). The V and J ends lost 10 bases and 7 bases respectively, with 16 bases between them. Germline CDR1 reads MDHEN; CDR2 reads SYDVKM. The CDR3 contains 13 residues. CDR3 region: CATVGQGREKLFF. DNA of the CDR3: TGTGCCACTGTGGGACAAGGACGTGAAAAACTGTTTTTT.

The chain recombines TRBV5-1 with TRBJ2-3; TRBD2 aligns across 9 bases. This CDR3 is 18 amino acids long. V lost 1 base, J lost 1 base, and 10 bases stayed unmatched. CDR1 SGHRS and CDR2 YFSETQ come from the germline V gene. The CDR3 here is CASSLLLAGLVGTDTQYF. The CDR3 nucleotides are TGCGCCAGCAGCTTGTTGCTAGCGGGACTTGTAGGCACAGATACGCAGTATTTT.

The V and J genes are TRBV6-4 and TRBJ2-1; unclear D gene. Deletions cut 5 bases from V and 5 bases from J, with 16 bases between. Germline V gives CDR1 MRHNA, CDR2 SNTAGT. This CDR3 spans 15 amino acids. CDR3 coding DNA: TGTGCCAGCAGTCCCACCCCAATAGGAGACAATGAGCAGTTCTTC. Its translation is CASSPTPIGDNEQFF.

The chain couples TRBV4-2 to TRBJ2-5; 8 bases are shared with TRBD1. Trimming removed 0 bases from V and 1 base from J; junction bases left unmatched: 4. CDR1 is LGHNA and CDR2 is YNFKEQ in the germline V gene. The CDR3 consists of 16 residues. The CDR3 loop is CASSQDSQGAQETQYF. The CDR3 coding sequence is TGTGCCAGCAGCCAAGATTCTCAGGGGGCCCAAGAGACCCAGTACTTC.

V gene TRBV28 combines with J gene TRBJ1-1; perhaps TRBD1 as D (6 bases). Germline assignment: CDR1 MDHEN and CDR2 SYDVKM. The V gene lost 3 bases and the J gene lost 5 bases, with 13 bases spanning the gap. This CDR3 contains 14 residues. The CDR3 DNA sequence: TGTGCCAGCAGTTTTCTGTGGACAGAAACTGAAGCTTTCTTT. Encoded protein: CASSFLWTETEAFF. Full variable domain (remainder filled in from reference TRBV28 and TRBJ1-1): DVKVTQSSRYLVKRTGEKVFLECVQDMDHENMFWYRQDPGLGLRLIYFSYDVKMKEKGDIPEGYSVSREKKERFSLILESASTNQTSMYLCASSFLWTETEAFFGQGTRLTVV.

Here the CDR3 reads CASSLTGPYGYTF. CDR3 DNA sequence: TGTGCCAGCAGTTTAACAGGTCCCTATGGCTACACCTTC. The V call is TRBV12-3 or TRBV12-4, the J call TRBJ1-2, with a tentative D call TRBD1 (5 bases). CDR3 length: 13 residues. The V end was cut by 2 bases, the J end by 4 bases, with 8 bases between.

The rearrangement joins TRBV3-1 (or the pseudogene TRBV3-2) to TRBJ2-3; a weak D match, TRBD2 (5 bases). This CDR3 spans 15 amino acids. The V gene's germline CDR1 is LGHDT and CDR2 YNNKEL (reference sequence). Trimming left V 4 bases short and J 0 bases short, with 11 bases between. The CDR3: CASSRRGPSTDTQYF. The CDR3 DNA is TGTGCCAGCAGCCGTCGGGGTCCTAGCACAGATACGCAGTATTTT.